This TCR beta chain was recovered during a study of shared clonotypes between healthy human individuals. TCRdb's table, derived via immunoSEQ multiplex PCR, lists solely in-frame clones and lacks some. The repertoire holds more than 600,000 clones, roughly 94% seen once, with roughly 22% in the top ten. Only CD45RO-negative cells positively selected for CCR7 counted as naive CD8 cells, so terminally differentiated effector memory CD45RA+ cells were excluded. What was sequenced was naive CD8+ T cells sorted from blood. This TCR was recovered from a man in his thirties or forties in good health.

The DNA for the CDR3 is TGTGCCAGCAGCTTAGGGCCCCTGGGAGATACGCAGTATTTT. It yields the protein CASSLGPLGDTQYF. The chain couples TRBV11-3 to TRBJ2-3; no definite D call. This CDR3 region has 14 residues. The germline gives CDR1 SGHNT, CDR2 YENEEA. Between the trimmed V and J ends, which lost 1 base and 5 bases, there was a span of 10 bases.